This note documents a single T cell receptor beta chain sequence. PCR was performed a second time for roughly 7 to 11 cycles using a sample-barcoded 5' primer and a J-beta primer mix. A single record per CDR3 protein comes from TCRdb applying MiXCR to the 5' RACE reads. There are under 1,100,000 distinct CDR3 sequences in the sample; 20% to 25% occur only once, and less than 0.85% lies in the top ten. The data originate from a study of blood T cells in healthy people across ages. The CDR3 sequence is 15 residues long. CDR1 and CDR2 (germline): ENHRY, SYGVKD. V was shortened by 4 bases and J by 0 bases, with 11 bases between the two germline ends. This same sample was also taken into another study, of T cells of mothers and their children. That investigation notes: In the second PCR, M1S primer introduced barcodes and 2-4 random bases. Thymic selection molds TCR recombination products alike in related and unrelated pairs. No persistent microchimeric T cell clones were detected at around 97 clones per million clonotypes sensitivity.

This receptor was taken from a girl aged 2 to 9 in good health. V and J are TRBV10-3 and TRBJ2-3; unclear D gene. Sequenced material: blood. The chain's CDR3 is CAISGDATSTDTQYF. CDR3 DNA: TGTGCCATCAGTGGCGACGCCACTAGCACAGATACGCAGTATTTT.